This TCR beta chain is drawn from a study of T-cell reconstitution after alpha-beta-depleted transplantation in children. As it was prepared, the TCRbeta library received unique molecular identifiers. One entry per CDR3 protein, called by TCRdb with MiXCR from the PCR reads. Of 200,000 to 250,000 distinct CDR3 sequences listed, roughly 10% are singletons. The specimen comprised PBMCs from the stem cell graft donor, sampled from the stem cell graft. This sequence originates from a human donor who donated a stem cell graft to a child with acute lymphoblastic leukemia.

In DNA, the CDR3 is TGTGCCAGCAGTTCCTCGGAACGGGGGCAGTTCTTC. It specifies CASSSSERGQFF. The chain joins TRBV12-3 or TRBV12-4 to TRBJ2-1, with D maybe TRBD2 (5 bases). The CDR3 is made up of 12 amino acids. V lost 4 bases and J 12 bases, leaving 13 bases between the germline ends.